This T cell receptor (beta chain) was sequenced for a study of blood T cell repertoires in COVID-19. On the study more broadly: COVID-19 samples from acute and convalescent phases originated in the United States, Italy and Spain. From T cells, B-cell-depleted T cells, or PBMCs came the material, which was cDNA or gDNA.

This CDR3 comprises 14 residues. The V end lost 5 bases, the J end lost 0 bases, and 11 bases lay between the germline ends. The germline V gene has CDR1 SGHTA and CDR2 FQGNSA. In the original processing: Nucleated cell number was recorded as an estimate derived from reference gene primer amplification. Clones were read by immunoSEQ multiplex PCR, and TCRdb kept only the in-frame ones, dropping some. From that table come the V and J calls and clone size; the DNA was used to work out D and trimming. The sample has around 220,000 clones, under 90% seen once. This sequence originates from a woman aged 80 or over with COVID-19, enrolled during active disease. The gene calls are TRBV7-2 and TRBJ2-7; maybe TRBD1 (5 bases). Source material: peripheral blood. CDR3 amino acids: CASSITGSSYEQYF. The CDR3 coding sequence is TGTGCCAGCAGCATTACAGGAAGCTCCTACGAGCAGTACTTC. Supplemented by reference TRBV7-2 and TRBJ2-7, the full variable domain reads GAGVSQSPSNKVTEKGKDVELRCDPISGHTALYWYRQSLGQGLEFLIYFQGNSAPDKSGLPSDRFSAERTGGSVSTLTIQRTQQEDSAVYLCASSITGSSYEQYFGPGTRLTVT.